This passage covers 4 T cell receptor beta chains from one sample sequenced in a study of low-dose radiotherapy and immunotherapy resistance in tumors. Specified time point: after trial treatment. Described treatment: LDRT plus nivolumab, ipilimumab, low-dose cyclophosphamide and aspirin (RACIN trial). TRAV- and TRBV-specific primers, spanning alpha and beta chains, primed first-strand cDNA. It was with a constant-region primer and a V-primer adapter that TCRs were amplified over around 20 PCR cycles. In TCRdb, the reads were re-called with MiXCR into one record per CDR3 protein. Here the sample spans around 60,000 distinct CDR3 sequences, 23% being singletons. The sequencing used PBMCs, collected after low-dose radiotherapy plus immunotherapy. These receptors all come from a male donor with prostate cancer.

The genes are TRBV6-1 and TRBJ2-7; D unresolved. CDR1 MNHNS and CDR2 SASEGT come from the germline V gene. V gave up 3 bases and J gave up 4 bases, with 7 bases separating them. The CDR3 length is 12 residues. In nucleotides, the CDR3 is TGTGCCAGCAGTGATACCCCTTACGAGCAGTACTTC. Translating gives CASSDTPYEQYF.

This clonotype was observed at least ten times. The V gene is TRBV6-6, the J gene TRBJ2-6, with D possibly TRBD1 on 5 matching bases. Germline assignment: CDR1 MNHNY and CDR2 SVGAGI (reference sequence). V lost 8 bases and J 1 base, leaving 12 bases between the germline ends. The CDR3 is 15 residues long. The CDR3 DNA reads TGTGCCAGCCATAAACAGGAATCTGGGGCCAACGTCCTGACTTTC. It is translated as CASHKQESGANVLTF.

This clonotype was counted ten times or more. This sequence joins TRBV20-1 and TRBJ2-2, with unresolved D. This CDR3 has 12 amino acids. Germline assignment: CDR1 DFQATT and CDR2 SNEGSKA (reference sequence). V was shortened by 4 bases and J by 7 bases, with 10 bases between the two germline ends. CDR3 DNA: TGCAGTGCTACTTCCGACATCGGGGAGCTGTTTTTT. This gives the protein CSATSDIGELFF.

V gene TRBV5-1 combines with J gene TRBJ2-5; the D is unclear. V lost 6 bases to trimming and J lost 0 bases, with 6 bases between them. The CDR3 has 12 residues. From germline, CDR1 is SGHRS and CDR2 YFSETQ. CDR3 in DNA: TGCGCCAGCACTCGGGACCAAGAGACCCAGTACTTC. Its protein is CASTRDQETQYF.